This TCR beta chain was identified in a study of T cell responses to AZD1222 COVID-19 vaccine. The study's findings and limits: Among those given AZD1222, only five or six were seropositive at baseline.

TCRdb keeps only in-frame clones here, not all; method: immunoSEQ multiplex PCR. This table holds more than 95,000 clones, roughly nine tenths found once. On this clone: Its cognate antigen is unknown.

Sequenced here: peripheral blood, sampled on day 0 of AZD1222 vaccination. This TCR came from an adult in good health.

The CDR3 DNA is TGTGCCAGCAGCCTGGGGGGGGACTCCTACAATGAGCAGTTCTTC. Its protein product is CASSLGGDSYNEQFF. The rearrangement uses TRBV5-4 and TRBJ2-1, with TRBD2 identical over 7 bases. Trimming cost V 4 bases and J 0 bases; bases outside gene matches: 4. CDR1 and CDR2 from the germline V gene are SGHNT and YYREEE (reference sequence). The CDR3 extends over 15 amino acids. The complete variable domain, with remaining parts taken from reference TRBV5-4 and TRBJ2-1, reads ETGVTQSPTHLIKTRGQQVTLRCSSQSGHNTVSWYQQALGQGPQFIFQYYREEENGRGNFPPRFSGLQFPNYSSELNVNALELDDSALYLCASSLGGDSYNEQFFGPGTRLTVL.